This T cell receptor beta chain was documented in a study of T cells in Graves' hyperthyroidism and ophthalmopathy. Study-wide results and limits: Model-based prediction identified ophthalmopathy a median 6.5 months prior to its onset.

CDR3 length equals 15 residues. From germline, CDR1 is MNHNY and CDR2 SVGAGI (reference sequence). V was cut by 2 bases and J by 2 bases, with 13 bases left in between. As to this clonotype: Its specificity is not known.

Hyperthyroidism, newly diagnosed and lasting under 2 months, affected patients aged 18 to 65. Researchers barred patients who had uncontrolled infection, other autoimmune disease, pregnancy or lactation. On the basis of clinical symptoms, serum thyroxine and TRAb, thyroid ultrasound and orbital computed tomography, diagnoses were made. Amplification of TCR beta CDR3 regions was performed using RNA transcripts as template. Primed by the HTBI set, a first-round RT-PCR was run on the TCR CDR3. TCRdb ran MiXCR on the multiplex PCR reads and lists one entry per CDR3 protein. The data contain nearly 600,000 distinct CDR3 sequences, about 14% of them seen just once; the ten biggest clones take up almost 6%.

Material for sequencing was blood. The rearrangement uses TRBV6-6 and TRBJ2-7; possible D gene TRBD2, 6 bases. This receptor was identified in a woman in her twenties or thirties with Graves' hyperthyroidism that later progressed to Graves' ophthalmopathy. The CDR3 loop reads CASSYEAGRTYEQYF. CDR3 nucleotides: TGTGCCAGCAGTTACGAGGCGGGACGGACCTACGAGCAGTACTTC.